This T cell receptor beta chain was sequenced in a study of early T cells in non-severe SARS-CoV-2 infection. Individual cDNA molecules each received unique molecular identifiers attached to them. MiXCR, run by TCRdb on the 5' RACE reads, gives a single entry per CDR3 protein. Here the sample spans roughly 72,000 distinct CDR3 sequences, around 13% being singletons. Many counts were recorded for this clonotype. CDR1 MNHEY and CDR2 SVGEGT come from the germline V gene. The CDR3 sequence is 16 residues long. V dropped 7 bases and J dropped 3; count of bases not matched to a gene: 10. Sequences were obtained from whole blood. This receptor was taken from an adult who was a healthcare worker with PCR-confirmed SARS-CoV-2 infection or an uninfected control (not recorded which). This sequence joins TRBV6-2 or TRBV6-3 and TRBJ2-3, with TRBD1 matching 10 bases. CDR3: CASIQIPGQGTDTQYF. The CDR3 DNA reads TGTGCCAGCATTCAAATCCCGGGACAGGGGACAGATACGCAGTATTTT.